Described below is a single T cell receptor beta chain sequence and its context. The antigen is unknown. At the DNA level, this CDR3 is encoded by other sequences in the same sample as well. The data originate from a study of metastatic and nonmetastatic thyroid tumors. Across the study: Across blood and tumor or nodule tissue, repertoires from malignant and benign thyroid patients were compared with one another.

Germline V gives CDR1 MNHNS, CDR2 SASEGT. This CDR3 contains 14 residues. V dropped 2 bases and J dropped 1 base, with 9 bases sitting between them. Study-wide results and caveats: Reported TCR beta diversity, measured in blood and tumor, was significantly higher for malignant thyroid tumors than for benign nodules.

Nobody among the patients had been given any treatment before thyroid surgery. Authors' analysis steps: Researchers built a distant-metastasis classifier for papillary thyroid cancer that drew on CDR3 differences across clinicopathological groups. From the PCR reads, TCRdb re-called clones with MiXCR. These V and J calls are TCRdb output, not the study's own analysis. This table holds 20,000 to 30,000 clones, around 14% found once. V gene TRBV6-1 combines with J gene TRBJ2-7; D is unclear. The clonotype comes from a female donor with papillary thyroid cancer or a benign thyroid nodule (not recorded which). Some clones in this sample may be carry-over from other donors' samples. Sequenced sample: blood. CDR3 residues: CASSETTVSYEQYF. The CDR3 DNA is TGTGCCAGCAGTGAAACTACAGTTTCCTACGAGCAGTACTTC.